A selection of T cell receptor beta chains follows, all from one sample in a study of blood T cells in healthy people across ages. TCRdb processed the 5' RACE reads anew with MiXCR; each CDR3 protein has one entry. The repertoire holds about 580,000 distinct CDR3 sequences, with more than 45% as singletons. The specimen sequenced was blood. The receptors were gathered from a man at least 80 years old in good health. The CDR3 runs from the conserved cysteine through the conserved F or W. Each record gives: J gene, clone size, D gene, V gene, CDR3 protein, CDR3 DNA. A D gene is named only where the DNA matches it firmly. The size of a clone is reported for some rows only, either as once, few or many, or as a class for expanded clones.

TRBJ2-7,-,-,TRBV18,CASSPGVRDYEQYF,TGTGCCAGCTCACCTGGGGTGAGGGACTACGAGCAGTACTTC
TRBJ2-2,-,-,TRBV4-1,CASSQGWGNTGELFF,TGCGCCAGCAGCCAAGGTTGGGGGAACACCGGGGAGCTGTTTTTT
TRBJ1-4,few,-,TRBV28,CASMWGDATNEKLFF,TGTGCCAGTATGTGGGGGGATGCAACTAATGAAAAACTGTTTTTT
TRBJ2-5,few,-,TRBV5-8,CASSLMGMRTQYF,TGTGCCAGCAGCCTGATGGGGATGAGGACCCAGTACTTC
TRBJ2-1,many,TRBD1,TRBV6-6,CASSTQGLSYNEQFF,TGTGCCAGCAGTACACAGGGGCTCTCCTACAATGAGCAGTTCTTC
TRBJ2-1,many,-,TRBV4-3,CASSQEPLSSYNEQFF,TGCGCCAGCAGCCAAGAACCCCTGAGCTCCTACAATGAGCAGTTCTTC
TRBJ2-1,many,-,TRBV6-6,CASSYSDPDFPNEQFF,TGTGCCAGCAGTTACTCCGATCCGGACTTCCCCAATGAGCAGTTCTTC
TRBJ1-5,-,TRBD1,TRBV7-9,CASSSTGGTQPQHF,TGTGCCAGCAGCTCGACAGGGGGAACTCAGCCCCAGCATTTT
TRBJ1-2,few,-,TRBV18,CASSPSNRVYGYTF,TGTGCCAGCTCACCCTCCAATCGGGTCTATGGCTACACCTTC
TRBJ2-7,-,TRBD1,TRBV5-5,CASSWKTGPAAYEQYF,TGTGCCAGCAGCTGGAAGACAGGGCCCGCGGCCTACGAGCAGTACTTC
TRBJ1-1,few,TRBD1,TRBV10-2,CASSERDRGLNTEAFF,TGCGCCAGCAGTGAGCGGGACAGGGGATTGAACACTGAAGCTTTCTTT
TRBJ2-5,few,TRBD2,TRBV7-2,CASSLELAGGLETQYF,TGTGCCAGCAGCTTAGAACTAGCGGGAGGTCTAGAGACCCAGTACTTC
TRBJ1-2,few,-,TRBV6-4,CASSDSTNYGYTF,TGTGCCAGCAGTGACTCGACAAACTATGGCTACACCTTC
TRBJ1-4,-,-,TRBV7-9,CASSPPTPAKLFF,TGTGCCAGCAGCCCCCCGACCCCGGCAAAACTGTTTTTT
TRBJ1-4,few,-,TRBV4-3,CASSQVLGEKLFF,TGCGCCAGCAGCCAAGTCCTCGGAGAAAAACTGTTTTTT
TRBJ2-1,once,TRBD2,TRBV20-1,CSARGLTPGLAGGPGEQFF,TGCAGTGCTAGAGGCTTAACCCCGGGACTAGCGGGGGGACCCGGGGAGCAGTTCTTC
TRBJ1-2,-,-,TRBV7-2,CASSLAAGPLYGYTF,TGTGCCAGCAGCTTAGCGGCAGGCCCCTTATATGGCTACACCTTC
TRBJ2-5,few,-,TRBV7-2,CASSLANLQETQYF,TGTGCCAGCAGCTTAGCCAACCTCCAAGAGACCCAGTACTTC
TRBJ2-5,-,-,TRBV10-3,CAISEMGSRGNKETQYF,TGTGCCATCAGTGAGATGGGGTCCAGGGGAAATAAAGAGACCCAGTACTTC
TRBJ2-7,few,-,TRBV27,CASSFRGDTSYEQYF,TGTGCCAGCAGTTTCCGTGGGGACACCTCCTACGAGCAGTACTTC
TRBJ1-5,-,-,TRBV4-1,CASSQNTFRGSNQPQHF,TGCGCCAGCAGCCAGAATACCTTCAGGGGCTCGAATCAGCCCCAGCATTTT
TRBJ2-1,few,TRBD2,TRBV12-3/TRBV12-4,CASSLGGGGSIDNEQFF,TGTGCCAGCAGTTTAGGGGGCGGCGGGAGCATCGACAATGAGCAGTTCTTC
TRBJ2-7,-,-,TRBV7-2,CASSLVGGGAEQYF,TGTGCCAGCAGCTTAGTGGGAGGGGGAGCTGAGCAGTACTTC
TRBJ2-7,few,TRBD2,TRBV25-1,CASSDPSGKSYEQYF,TGTGCCAGCAGTGATCCTAGCGGAAAATCCTACGAGCAGTACTTC
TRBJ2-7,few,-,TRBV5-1,CASSRQQGSSYEQYF,TGCGCCAGCAGCAGGCAACAGGGATCATCCTACGAGCAGTACTTC
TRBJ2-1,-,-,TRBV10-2,CASLAGNEQFF,TGCGCCAGCTTGGCAGGGAACGAGCAGTTCTTC
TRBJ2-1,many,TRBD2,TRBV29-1,CSVDLLGTSANYNEQFF,TGCAGCGTTGACCTGCTAGGGACTAGCGCTAACTACAATGAGCAGTTCTTC
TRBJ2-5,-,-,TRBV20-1,CSEMSQETQYF,TGCAGTGAGATGTCCCAAGAGACCCAGTACTTC
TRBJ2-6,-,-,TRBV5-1,CASSGRQRSSSGANVLTF,TGCGCCAGCAGCGGACGACAGAGATCAAGCTCTGGGGCCAACGTCCTGACTTTC
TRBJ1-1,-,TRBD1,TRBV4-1,CASQRGQGENTEAFF,TGCGCCAGCCAGAGGGGACAGGGGGAGAACACTGAAGCTTTCTTT
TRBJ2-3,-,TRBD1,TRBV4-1,CASSQLLDRKVSDTQYF,TGCGCCAGCAGCCAACTGCTGGACAGGAAGGTGTCAGATACGCAGTATTTT
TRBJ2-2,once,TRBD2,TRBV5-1,CASSLAGESSELFF,TGCGCCAGCAGCTTAGCGGGGGAGTCCTCGGAGCTGTTTTTT
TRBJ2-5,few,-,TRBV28,CASSPGQSGQYF,TGTGCCAGCAGTCCCGGACAGAGCGGGCAGTACTTC
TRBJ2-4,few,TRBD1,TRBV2,CASNTDRANIQYF,TGTGCCAGCAATACGGACAGGGCGAACATTCAGTACTTC
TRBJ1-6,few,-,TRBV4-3,CASSPDTRQGSGSPLHF,TGCGCCAGCAGCCCGGACACCCGGCAGGGCTCAGGTTCACCCCTCCACTTT
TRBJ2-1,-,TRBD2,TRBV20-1,CSASGGRARNEQFF,TGCAGTGCTAGTGGCGGGAGGGCCCGCAATGAGCAGTTCTTC
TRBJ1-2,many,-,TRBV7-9,CASSLDGNGYTF,TGTGCCAGCAGCTTGGATGGTAATGGCTACACCTTC
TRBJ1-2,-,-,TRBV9,CASSTGHPYGYTF,TGTGCCAGCAGCACGGGACACCCCTATGGCTACACCTTC
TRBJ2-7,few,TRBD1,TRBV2,CASSEPQGQGLFYEQYF,TGTGCCAGCAGTGAACCTCAGGGACAGGGGTTATTCTACGAGCAGTACTTC
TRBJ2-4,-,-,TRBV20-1,CSAFLGSLGQYF,TGCAGTGCTTTCCTGGGGTCCCTCGGGCAGTACTTC
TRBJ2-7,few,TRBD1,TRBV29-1,CSVPSDRGNHEQYF,TGCAGCGTCCCTTCCGACAGGGGCAACCACGAGCAGTACTTC
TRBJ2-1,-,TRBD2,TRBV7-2,CASSPWVAGVNEQFF,TGTGCCAGCAGCCCGTGGGTAGCGGGGGTGAATGAGCAGTTCTTC
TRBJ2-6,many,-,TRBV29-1,CSVSRDTDSGANVLTF,TGCAGCGTCTCACGGGACACAGATTCTGGGGCCAACGTCCTGACTTTC
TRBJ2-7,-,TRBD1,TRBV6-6,CASRPGQGLYEQYF,TGTGCCAGCAGACCGGGACAGGGCCTCTACGAGCAGTACTTC
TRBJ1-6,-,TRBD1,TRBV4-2,CASSQDLGQGAGSYNSPLHF,TGTGCCAGCAGCCAAGATTTGGGACAGGGGGCCGGCTCCTATAATTCACCCCTCCACTTT
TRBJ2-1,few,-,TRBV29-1,CSVDRGPAALGRNEQFF,TGCAGCGTTGATAGGGGTCCGGCGGCCTTGGGGAGAAATGAGCAGTTCTTC
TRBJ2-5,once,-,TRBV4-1,CASSQGGQVPETQYF,TGCGCCAGCAGCCAGGGGGGTCAGGTTCCAGAGACCCAGTACTTC
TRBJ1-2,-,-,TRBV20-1,CSARGDIQNYGYTF,TGCAGTGCTAGAGGGGACATCCAAAACTATGGCTACACCTTC
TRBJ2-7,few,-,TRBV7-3,CASSEGQSPSYEQYF,TGTGCCAGCAGTGAAGGACAGTCCCCCTCCTACGAGCAGTACTTC
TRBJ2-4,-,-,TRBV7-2,CASSSRAIGDEQYF,TGTGCCAGCAGCTCACGGGCAATAGGCGATGAGCAGTACTTC
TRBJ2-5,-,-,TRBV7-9,CASSLRNRETQYF,TGTGCCAGCAGCTTGAGGAATCGGGAGACCCAGTACTTC
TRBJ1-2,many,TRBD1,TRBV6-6,CASSRGDRGINGYTF,TGTGCCAGCAGCCGAGGGGACAGGGGCATTAATGGCTACACCTTC
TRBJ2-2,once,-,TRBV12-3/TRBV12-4,CASSTGPTGELFF,TGTGCCAGCAGTACAGGGCCCACCGGGGAGCTGTTTTTT
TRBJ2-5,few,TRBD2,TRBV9,CASSPGSGGQETQYF,TGTGCCAGCAGCCCCGGGTCGGGAGGCCAAGAGACCCAGTACTTC
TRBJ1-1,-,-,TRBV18,CASSPEGTAFF,TGTGCCAGCTCACCCGAGGGTACCGCTTTCTTT
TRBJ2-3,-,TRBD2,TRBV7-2,CASSLAGLAGRNTQYF,TGTGCCAGCAGCTTAGCGGGACTAGCGGGACGGAATACGCAGTATTTT
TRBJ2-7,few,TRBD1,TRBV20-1,CSAEGAPSYEQYF,TGCAGTGCAGAGGGGGCCCCTTCCTACGAGCAGTACTTC